The rows below give T cell receptor beta chains drawn from one sample of a study of human thymus T cells. Repertoires were generated with immunoSEQ multiplex PCR, while TCRdb's copy carries only in-frame clones and drops some. The sample shows tens of thousands of clones, approximately 95% of them seen only once. Input material: thymus tissue. The receptors originated from a girl under three years old with a congenital heart defect but otherwise immunologically healthy. The CDR3 runs from the conserved cysteine through the conserved F or W. The D gene is left open where the match is weak. Rows may omit the clone size; those that give it use once, few, many or a size class.

D,J,V,size,CDR3,DNA
TRBD2,TRBJ2-1,TRBV28,.,CASSLGGDEQFF,TGTGCCAGCAGTTTGGGAGGGGATGAGCAGTTCTTC
.,TRBJ2-7,TRBV4-1,.,CASSQDPTGEDKDEQYF,TGCGCCAGCAGCCAAGATCCTACGGGGGAAGACAAAGACGAGCAGTACTTC
.,TRBJ2-1,TRBV9,.,CASSDLLGASSYNEQFF,TGTGCCAGCAGTGATCTACTAGGGGCGAGCTCCTACAATGAGCAGTTCTTC
TRBD1,TRBJ1-5,TRBV2,few,CASSEALSRDRGQNNQPQHF,TGTGCCAGCAGTGAAGCGTTGTCCCGAGACAGGGGGCAAAACAATCAGCCCCAGCATTTT
.,TRBJ2-5,TRBV14,.,CASSQEGRVETQYF,TGTGCCAGCAGCCAAGAAGGCAGGGTTGAGACCCAGTACTTC
TRBD2,TRBJ2-3,TRBV14,.,CASSQSRLAGVADTQYF,TGTGCCAGCAGCCAATCGCGACTAGCGGGAGTGGCAGATACGCAGTATTTT
TRBD1,TRBJ1-4,TRBV5-1,once,CASSPQGPRNEKLFF,TGCGCCAGCAGCCCACAGGGGCCCAGAAATGAAAAACTGTTTTTT
.,TRBJ1-1,TRBV14,.,CASSEVGANTEAFF,TGTGCCAGCAGTGAGGTGGGGGCGAACACTGAAGCTTTCTTT
.,TRBJ2-7,TRBV14,.,CASSQEGCYEQYF,TGTGCCAGCAGCCAAGAGGGCTGCTACGAGCAGTACTTC
TRBD1,TRBJ2-7,TRBV28,once,CASSGWTGGIGQYF,TGTGCCAGCAGTGGGTGGACAGGGGGTATAGGGCAGTACTTC
TRBD2,TRBJ2-5,TRBV5-1,once,CASSFGGLAEQETQYF,TGCGCCAGCAGCTTTGGGGGACTAGCGGAACAAGAGACCCAGTACTTC
.,TRBJ1-5,TRBV19,.,CASKAMWGFGNQPQHF,TGTGCCAGTAAGGCGATGTGGGGGTTTGGCAATCAGCCCCAGCATTTT
TRBD1,TRBJ2-7,TRBV4-3,.,CASTLSLTGNYEQYF,TGCGCCAGCACACTAAGTTTGACAGGGAACTACGAGCAGTACTTC
TRBD2,TRBJ2-7,TRBV7-9,.,CASSNYGGDYPWGSYEQYF,TGTGCCAGCAGCAATTACGGAGGGGACTACCCGTGGGGCTCCTACGAGCAGTACTTC
.,TRBJ2-5,TRBV11-1,.,CASSPWDIETQYF,TGTGCCAGCAGCCCCTGGGACATCGAGACCCAGTACTTC
.,TRBJ2-7,TRBV30,.,CAWSAAASTYEQYF,TGTGCCTGGTCGGCGGCAGCCTCTACCTACGAGCAGTACTTC
.,TRBJ1-4,TRBV5-1,.,CASSLAPTGPEKLFF,TGCGCCAGCAGCTTGGCCCCGACAGGCCCCGAAAAACTGTTTTTT
.,TRBJ1-4,TRBV4-1,.,CASSQDPQRGGTNEKLFF,TGCGCCAGCAGCCAAGATCCCCAACGAGGGGGGACTAATGAAAAACTGTTTTTT
TRBD1,TRBJ2-7,TRBV27,.,CASSPQGTDPYEQYF,TGTGCCAGCAGTCCCCAGGGGACAGATCCCTACGAGCAGTACTTC
TRBD1,TRBJ2-5,TRBV6-1,few,CASTTYPGQQETQYF,TGTGCCAGCACTACTTATCCGGGACAGCAAGAGACCCAGTACTTC
TRBD1,TRBJ2-3,TRBV27,.,CASSPSGQGCTDTQYF,TGTGCCAGCAGTCCCTCCGGACAGGGTTGCACAGATACGCAGTATTTT
TRBD1,TRBJ1-5,TRBV5-5,.,CASSPSRDRDRNQPQHF,TGTGCCAGCAGCCCGTCCCGGGACAGGGACCGCAATCAGCCCCAGCATTTT
.,TRBJ2-2,TRBV5-4,.,CASSLGSRQNTGELFF,TGTGCCAGCAGTCTGGGAAGTAGGCAGAACACCGGGGAGCTGTTTTTT
TRBD1,TRBJ2-7,TRBV5-1,.,CASSCGQAEGYEQYF,TGCGCCAGCAGCTGCGGACAGGCAGAGGGTTACGAGCAGTACTTC
.,TRBJ2-1,TRBV19,.,CASSPKGYNEQFF,TGTGCCAGTAGCCCCAAAGGTTACAATGAGCAGTTCTTC
.,TRBJ2-7,TRBV10-1,.,CASSESTGTYEQYF,TGCGCCAGCAGTGAGTCGACGGGAACCTACGAGCAGTACTTC
TRBD1,TRBJ1-1,TRBV7-9,once,CASSPRTGKHTEAFF,TGTGCCAGCAGCCCCCGGACAGGGAAGCACACTGAAGCTTTCTTT
.,TRBJ2-2,TRBV5-1,.,CASAKKITTGPTGELFF,TGCGCCAGCGCCAAGAAGATTACTACAGGACCCACCGGGGAGCTGTTTTTT
.,TRBJ2-1,TRBV9,.,CASSVRLRDTIYNEQFF,TGTGCCAGCAGCGTTAGGCTCAGGGACACCATTTACAATGAGCAGTTCTTC
.,TRBJ2-1,TRBV25-1,once,CASSVRTSSYNEQFF,TGTGCCAGCAGTGTGCGGACGAGCTCCTACAATGAGCAGTTCTTC
.,TRBJ1-1,TRBV2,few,CASSDPRHTEAFF,TGTGCCAGCAGTGACCCGCGCCACACTGAAGCTTTCTTT
TRBD1,TRBJ1-6,TRBV27,.,CASSSNRGRNSPLHF,TGTGCCAGCAGTTCAAACAGGGGAAGGAATTCACCCCTCCACTTT
.,TRBJ1-1,TRBV2,once,CASRMGHINTEAFF,TGTGCCAGCAGGATGGGACACATAAACACTGAAGCTTTCTTT
TRBD1,TRBJ1-4,TRBV9,.,CASSAAGGLGEKLFF,TGTGCCAGCAGCGCGGCAGGGGGATTAGGAGAAAAACTGTTTTTT
.,TRBJ2-7,TRBV5-1,.,CASSPGTTTYEQYF,TGCGCCAGCAGCCCGGGGACGACCACCTACGAGCAGTACTTC
.,TRBJ1-2,TRBV7-9,.,CASSLFLHPTDTYGYTF,TGTGCCAGCAGCTTATTCCTACACCCGACGGACACATATGGCTACACCTTC
TRBD2,TRBJ2-1,TRBV27,.,CASSLLAGGNNEQFF,TGTGCCAGCAGTTTACTAGCGGGAGGGAACAATGAGCAGTTCTTC
TRBD1,TRBJ2-7,TRBV9,.,CASSTSRDSETYEQYF,TGTGCCAGCAGCACGAGCCGGGACAGTGAAACCTACGAGCAGTACTTC
.,TRBJ2-1,TRBV5-6,.,CASSPTPRYNEQFF,TGTGCCAGCAGCCCAACCCCCAGGTACAATGAGCAGTTCTTC
.,TRBJ2-7,TRBV7-2,.,CASSATTGLEVYEQYF,TGTGCCAGCAGCGCCACGACAGGCCTCGAGGTCTACGAGCAGTACTTC
.,TRBJ1-2,TRBV18,.,CASSLGRTGSHGYTF,TGTGCCAGCTCACTTGGGCGGACGGGGTCCCATGGCTACACCTTC
TRBD1,TRBJ1-4,TRBV27,.,CASGAGGQFNEKLFF,TGTGCCAGCGGGGCTGGGGGACAGTTTAATGAAAAACTGTTTTTT
.,TRBJ2-5,TRBV7-6,.,CASSVSDPQETQYF,TGTGCCAGCAGCGTATCAGACCCGCAAGAGACCCAGTACTTC
.,TRBJ1-2,TRBV5-1,.,CASSFKRSGYTF,TGCGCCAGCAGCTTTAAGAGGTCTGGCTACACCTTC
.,TRBJ1-1,TRBV16,.,CASSQLSTNTEAFF,TGTGCCAGCAGCCAATTGAGCACGAACACTGAAGCTTTCTTT
.,TRBJ2-7,TRBV30,.,CAWRGAFVYF,TGTGCCTGGAGGGGGGCGTTCGTTTACTTC
.,TRBJ1-2,TRBV4-3,.,CASSQGTLGHSDNYGYTF,TGCGCCAGCAGCCAGGGGACCCTGGGACACTCAGATAACTATGGCTACACCTTC
TRBD2,TRBJ2-4,TRBV5-1,once,CASSLVPGGAKNIQYF,TGCGCCAGCAGCTTGGTGCCGGGAGGGGCCAAAAACATTCAGTACTTC
.,TRBJ1-1,TRBV27,.,CASSLNQGITEAFF,TGTGCCAGCAGTTTAAACCAGGGAATAACTGAAGCTTTCTTT